The T cell receptor (beta chain) under discussion was sequenced for a study of shared clonotypes between healthy human individuals. Study-wide context: Sampling drew on donors who were two women and a few men aged 18 to 49. Study results and limitations: Specimens sampled were limited to blood, with tissue repertoires likely differing. Clonotype sharing across donors was expected to vary with sequencing depth.

The CDR3 loop spans 13 amino acids. V shed 8 bases and J shed 4 bases, with 14 bases lying between them. Germline V lookup: CDR1 MNHNS, CDR2 SASEGT. The data were produced by immunoSEQ multiplex PCR, yet TCRdb's version contains in-frame clones alone and is incomplete. The table shows about a million clones, with roughly 80% occurring only once. A remark on this clone: Its antigen is undetermined.

The gene calls are TRBV6-1 and TRBJ2-5; no firm D call. This clonotype originated in a man between 18 and 35 years old in good health. Some clones in this sample may be carry-over from other donors' samples. The sample taken for sequencing was memory CD4+ T cells from PBMCs. As for subset: CD45RA-negative fraction. DNA of the CDR3: TGTGCCAGCGTAGGTGTCAATCGAGAGACCCAGTACTTC. Translated, it gives CASVGVNRETQYF.